The TCR beta chain under discussion was sequenced for a study of T-cell reconstitution after alpha-beta-depleted transplantation in children. This clonotype was counted ten times or more. The TCRbeta library incorporated unique molecular identifiers. MiXCR, run by TCRdb on the PCR reads, gives a single entry per CDR3 protein. The table includes under 140,000 distinct CDR3 sequences, about a tenth detected once. Germline CDR1 DFQATT, CDR2 SNEGSKA (reference sequence). This CDR3 is 15 amino acids long. Trimming cost V 4 bases and J 6 bases, with 19 bases left between them. The chain has TRBV20-1 and TRBJ2-1; D tentatively reads TRBD1 or TRBD2 (6 bases each). This receptor was obtained from a human donor who donated a stem cell graft to a child with acute lymphoblastic leukemia. The sample was PBMCs from the stem cell graft donor, taken from the stem cell graft. The CDR3 reads CSAKHLGGRSNEQFF. CDR3 nucleotide sequence: TGCAGTGCTAAGCACCTGGGGGGCCGTAGCAATGAGCAGTTCTTC.